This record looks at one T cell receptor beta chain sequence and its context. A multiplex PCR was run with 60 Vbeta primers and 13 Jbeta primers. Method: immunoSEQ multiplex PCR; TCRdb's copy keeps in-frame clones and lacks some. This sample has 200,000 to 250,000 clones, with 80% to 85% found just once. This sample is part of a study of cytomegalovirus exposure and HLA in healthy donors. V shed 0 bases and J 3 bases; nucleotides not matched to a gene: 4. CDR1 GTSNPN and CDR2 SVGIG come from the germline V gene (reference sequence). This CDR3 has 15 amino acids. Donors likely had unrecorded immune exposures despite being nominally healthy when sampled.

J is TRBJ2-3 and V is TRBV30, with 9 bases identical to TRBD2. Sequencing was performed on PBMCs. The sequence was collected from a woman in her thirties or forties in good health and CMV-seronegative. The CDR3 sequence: CAWSVGLALTDTQYF. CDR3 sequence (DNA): TGTGCCTGGAGTGTGGGACTAGCCCTGACAGATACGCAGTATTTT.